These 2 T cell receptor beta chains originate from one sample sequenced in a study of T cells after yellow fever vaccination. MiXCR, applied by TCRdb to the 5' RACE reads, yields one record per CDR3 protein. In the table there are some 250,000 distinct CDR3 sequences, approximately 3.6% of which are singletons. Here the sequenced sample was PBMCs, taken 15 days after the yellow fever booster vaccination. Receptor source: a man aged 18 to 29 who received the YFV17D yellow fever vaccine.

At least ten counts were recorded for this clonotype. The chain joins TRBV6-5 to TRBJ2-5; 7 bases are shared with TRBD1. Per germline, CDR1 MNHEY and CDR2 SVGAGI. With V trimmed by 6 bases and J by 5 bases, 6 bases remained unmatched. The CDR3 is 13 amino acids. The CDR3 protein is CASRSTGEETQYF. The CDR3 DNA follows: TGTGCCAGCAGATCAACAGGGGAGGAGACCCAGTACTTC.

In its sample, this clonotype was seen many times. The chain has TRBV4-2 and TRBJ2-2; D gene uncertain. The CDR3 covers 18 residues. Between the trimmed V and J ends, which lost 0 bases and 6 bases, there was a span of 20 bases. Germline CDR1 LGHNA, CDR2 YNFKEQ. The CDR3 sequence is CASSQDQWRESSAGELFF. For the CDR3, the DNA is TGTGCCAGCAGCCAAGATCAATGGCGTGAGTCGAGCGCCGGGGAGCTGTTTTTT.